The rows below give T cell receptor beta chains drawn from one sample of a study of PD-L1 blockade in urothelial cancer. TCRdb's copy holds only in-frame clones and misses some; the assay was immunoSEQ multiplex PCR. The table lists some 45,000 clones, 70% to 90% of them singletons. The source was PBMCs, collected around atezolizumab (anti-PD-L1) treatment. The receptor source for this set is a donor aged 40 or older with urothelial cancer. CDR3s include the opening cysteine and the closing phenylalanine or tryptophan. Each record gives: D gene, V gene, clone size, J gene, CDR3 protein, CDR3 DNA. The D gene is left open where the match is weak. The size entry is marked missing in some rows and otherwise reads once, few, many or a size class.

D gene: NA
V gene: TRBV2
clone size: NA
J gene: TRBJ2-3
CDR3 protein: CASSWGTADTQYF
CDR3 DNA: TGTGCCAGCAGTTGGGGGACTGCAGATACGCAGTATTTT

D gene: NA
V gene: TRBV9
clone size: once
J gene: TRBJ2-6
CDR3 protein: CASSVQASGANVLTF
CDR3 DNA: TGTGCCAGCAGCGTACAGGCCTCTGGGGCCAACGTCCTGACTTTC

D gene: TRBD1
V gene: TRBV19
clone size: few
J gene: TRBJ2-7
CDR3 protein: CASSTSGTGSYEQYF
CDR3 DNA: TGTGCCAGTAGTACTTCCGGGACAGGGTCCTACGAGCAGTACTTC

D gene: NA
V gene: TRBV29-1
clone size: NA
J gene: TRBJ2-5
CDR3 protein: CSVLGQQETQYF
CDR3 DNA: TGCAGCGTCTTGGGGCAGCAAGAGACCCAGTACTTC

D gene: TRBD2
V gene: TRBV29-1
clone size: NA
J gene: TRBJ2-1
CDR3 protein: CSVESSGRAGGVNEQFF
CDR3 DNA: TGCAGCGTTGAATCTAGCGGGAGGGCCGGGGGAGTCAATGAGCAGTTCTTC

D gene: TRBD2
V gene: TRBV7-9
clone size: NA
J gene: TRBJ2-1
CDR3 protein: CASSQGLYNEQFF
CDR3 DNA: TGTGCCAGCAGCCAGGGACTATACAATGAGCAGTTCTTC

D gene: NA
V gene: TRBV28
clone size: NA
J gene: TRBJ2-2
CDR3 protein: CASAGGQPTGELFF
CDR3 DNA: TGTGCCAGCGCGGGGGGACAGCCCACCGGGGAGCTGTTTTTT

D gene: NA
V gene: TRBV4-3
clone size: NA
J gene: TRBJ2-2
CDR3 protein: CASSQVGDSPRRRELFF
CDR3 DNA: TGCGCCAGCAGCCAAGTTGGTGACAGTCCCAGGCGTAGGGAGCTGTTTTTT

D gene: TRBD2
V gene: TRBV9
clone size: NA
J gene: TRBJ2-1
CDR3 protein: CASSVGTRGTGEQFF
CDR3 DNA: TGTGCCAGCAGCGTGGGGACTAGAGGTACAGGAGAGCAGTTCTTC

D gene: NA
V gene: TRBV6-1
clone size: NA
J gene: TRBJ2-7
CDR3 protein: CASPSRSSESYEQYF
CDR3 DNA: TGTGCCAGCCCCTCGAGGAGTTCCGAGTCCTACGAGCAGTACTTC

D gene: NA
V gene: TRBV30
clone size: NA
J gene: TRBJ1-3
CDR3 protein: CAWTPGWGNTIYF
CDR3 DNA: TGTGCCTGGACCCCAGGGTGGGGAAACACCATATATTTT

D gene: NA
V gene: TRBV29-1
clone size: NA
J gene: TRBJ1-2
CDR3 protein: CSVLPEGLFGYTF
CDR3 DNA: TGCAGCGTTCTGCCAGAGGGCCTTTTTGGCTACACCTTC

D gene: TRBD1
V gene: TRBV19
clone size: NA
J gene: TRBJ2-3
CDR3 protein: CASSLGQGAPGDTQYF
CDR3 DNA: TGTGCCAGTAGCCTCGGACAGGGGGCGCCGGGAGATACGCAGTATTTT

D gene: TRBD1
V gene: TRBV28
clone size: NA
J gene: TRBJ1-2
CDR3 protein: CASRPVGTGGLHYGYTF
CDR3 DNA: TGTGCCAGCAGGCCGGTGGGGACAGGGGGACTTCACTATGGCTACACCTTC

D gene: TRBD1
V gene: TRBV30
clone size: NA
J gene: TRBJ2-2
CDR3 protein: CAWSTGTGYTGELFF
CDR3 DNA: TGTGCCTGGAGCACCGGGACAGGCTACACCGGGGAGCTGTTTTTT

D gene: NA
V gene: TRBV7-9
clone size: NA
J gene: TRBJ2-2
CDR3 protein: CASTLAGHQNTGELFF
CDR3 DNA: TGTGCCAGCACCCTGGCGGGGCACCAGAACACCGGGGAGCTGTTTTTT

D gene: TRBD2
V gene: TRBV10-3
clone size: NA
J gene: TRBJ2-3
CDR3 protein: CAISDAAGGGDTQYF
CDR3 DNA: TGTGCCATCAGTGATGCCGCCGGGGGGGGCGATACGCAGTATTTT

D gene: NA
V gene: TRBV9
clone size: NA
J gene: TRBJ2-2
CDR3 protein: CASRLLVADGELFF
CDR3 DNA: TGTGCCAGCAGACTCCTAGTGGCGGACGGGGAGCTGTTTTTT